Shown below are 21 T cell receptor beta chains from a single sample sequenced in a study of T cells after yellow fever vaccination. In TCRdb, the 5' RACE reads were re-called with MiXCR into one record per CDR3 protein. The profile shows tens of thousands of distinct CDR3 sequences, approximately 10% of them singletons. The sequencing used PBMCs, either bulk or a sorted T-cell subset (CD4+, CD8+, memory, or dextramer-sorted; not recorded which), collected roughly 14 days after the first yellow fever vaccination. The receptors originated from a man between 18 and 35 years old who received the YFV17D yellow fever vaccine.

This clonotype was detected many times. This rearrangement joins TRBV28 to TRBJ1-2, with TRBD1 as a possible D gene (6 bases). V was pared by 3 bases and J by 9 bases, with 17 bases between. The length of the CDR3 is 14 residues. Germline-derived CDR1 and CDR2 are MDHEN and SYDVKM. The chain's CDR3 is CASSFPTLDRSYTF. The CDR3 DNA is TGTGCCAGCAGTTTCCCCACATTAGACAGGAGCTACACCTTC.

This clonotype was found many times. The chain uses TRBV7-2 and TRBJ2-2; 9 bases are a match to TRBD2. This CDR3 region has 16 residues. Germline lookup yields CDR1 SGHTA and CDR2 FQGNSA. Trimming removed 1 base from V and 4 bases from J; junction bases left unmatched: 4. DNA of the CDR3: TGTGCCAGCAGCTTAGTGGCGGGGGGGGGCACCGGGGAGCTGTTTTTT. It is translated as CASSLVAGGGTGELFF. Together with reference TRBV7-2 and TRBJ2-2, the CDR3 gives the full variable domain: GAGVSQSPSNKVTEKGKDVELRCDPISGHTALYWYRQSLGQGLEFLIYFQGNSAPDKSGLPSDRFSAERTGGSVSTLTIQRTQQEDSAVYLCASSLVAGGGTGELFFGEGSRLTVL.

This clonotype was found many times. This chain joins TRBV2 and TRBJ1-6; D is possibly TRBD1 (5 bases). This CDR3 spans 15 amino acids. CDR1 SNHLY and CDR2 FYNNEI come from the germline V gene. V lost 1 base, J lost 10 bases, and 14 bases lay in between. CDR3 region: CASSEEWAGNSPLHF. DNA of the CDR3: TGTGCCAGCAGTGAAGAGTGGGCAGGGAACTCACCCCTCCACTTT.

This clonotype came up a few times. J is TRBJ1-6 and V is TRBV20-1; D ambiguous. Germline assignment: CDR1 DFQATT and CDR2 SNEGSKA (reference sequence). The CDR3 extends over 12 amino acids. V was pared by 0 bases and J by 9 bases, with 6 bases between. CDR3: CSARERASPLHF. CDR3 coding DNA: TGCAGTGCTAGAGAGAGAGCTTCACCCCTCCACTTT.

This clonotype was seen many times. J is TRBJ2-1 and V is TRBV6-2 or TRBV6-3; no reliable D call. The CDR3 length is 13 residues. In germline, CDR1 is MNHEY, CDR2 SVGEGT. V lost 8 bases, J lost 5 bases, and 13 bases lay in between. The CDR3 loop is CASSFTLNNEQFF. CDR3 bases: TGTGCCAGCTCCTTCACTCTAAACAATGAGCAGTTCTTC.

This clonotype was counted ten times or more. The J gene is TRBJ2-3, the V gene TRBV7-8; D remains ambiguous. The CDR3 has 19 residues. CDR1 is SGHVS, CDR2 FQNEAQ, per germline. V lost 5 bases and J 1 base, leaving 25 bases between the germline ends. The CDR3 reads CASSPHGPLRTRGTDTQYF. The CDR3 bases are TGTGCCAGCAGCCCTCACGGCCCATTGCGTACCCGTGGCACAGATACGCAGTATTTT.

This chain uses TRBV6-2 or TRBV6-3 with TRBJ2-5; 13 bases match TRBD2. Per the germline V gene, CDR1 is MNHEY and CDR2 is SVGEGT. V gave up 7 bases and J gave up 1 base; unmatched junction bases: 9. The CDR3 extends over 17 amino acids. Written as DNA, the CDR3 is TGTGCCAGCACCGACCCCAGGACTAGCGGGGGCCAAGAGACCCAGTACTTC. Protein sequence: CASTDPRTSGGQETQYF.

This clonotype occurred many times. The chain combines TRBV12-3 or TRBV12-4 with TRBJ1-1, with 10 bases lining up with TRBD1. Trimming at V came to 4 bases and at J to 4 bases, leaving 3 bases not matched to a gene. The CDR3 runs 14 residues. Here the CDR3 reads CASSSRDRGTEAFF. CDR3 nucleotides: TGTGCCAGCAGTTCGCGGGACAGGGGCACTGAAGCTTTCTTT.

In the case of this clonotype: It may be a read error: a sequence one base away is much more abundant. The genes are TRBV4-3 and TRBJ2-5, with TRBD2 identical over 8 bases. This CDR3 contains 18 residues. V was clipped by 2 bases and J by 2 bases; unmatched bases: 13. Germline CDR1 reads LGHNA; CDR2 reads YSLEER. CDR3 in amino acids: CASSQTTTSVAFQETQYF. CDR3 DNA: TGCGCCAGCAGCCAAACCACGACTAGCGTGGCCTTTCAAGAGACCCAGTACTTC.

There are many counts of this clonotype. V usage is TRBV6-5 and J usage is TRBJ1-1; D unresolved. V lost 2 bases and J 0 bases, leaving 13 bases between the germline ends. The CDR3 sequence is 16 residues long. Germline CDR1 reads MNHEY; CDR2 reads SVGAGI. The CDR3 protein is CASSYPAGTMNTEAFF. CDR3 in DNA: TGTGCCAGCAGTTACCCAGCGGGCACTATGAACACTGAAGCTTTCTTT.

The table lists this clonotype with many counts. This chain uses TRBV29-1 with TRBJ2-5; the D is unclear. Germline-derived CDR1 and CDR2 are SQVTM and ANQGSEA. V was cut by 4 bases and J by 1 base, with 1 base left in between. The CDR3 covers 10 residues. CDR3 sequence: CSVGQETQYF. In nucleotides, the CDR3 is TGCAGCGTTGGCCAAGAGACCCAGTACTTC.

This clonotype rates as medium-sized. The chain uses TRBV20-1 and TRBJ2-3; a weak D match, TRBD1 (6 bases). Trimming shortened V by 8 bases and J by 7 bases, and 19 bases separated the two germline ends. The CDR3 contains 13 residues. Germline CDR1 and CDR2: DFQATT and SNEGSKA (reference sequence). The CDR3 nucleotides are TGCAGTCCCCGGGACAAAACTGACTATACGCAGTATTTT. This translates into CSPRDKTDYTQYF.

This clonotype was observed at least ten times. The genes are TRBV15 and TRBJ2-7; D not certain. Germline V gene data show CDR1 as LNHNV and CDR2 as YYDKDF (reference sequence). The CDR3 runs to 13 residues. Between the trimmed V and J ends, which lost 5 bases and 5 bases, there was a span of 13 bases. For the CDR3, the DNA is TGTGCCACCAGCGGACGGCCAGCCGACGAGCAGTACTTC. Protein product: CATSGRPADEQYF.

This clonotype was observed many times. The gene calls are TRBV7-8 and TRBJ2-1; weak D call: TRBD2 (6 bases). Trimming pared 5 bases from V and 2 bases from J, leaving 19 bases between. The CDR3 is made up of 17 amino acids. Looked up from germline, CDR1 is SGHVS and CDR2 is FQNEAQ. CDR3 amino acids: CASSPEMGSGAYNEQFF. CDR3 DNA: TGTGCCAGCAGCCCTGAGATGGGTTCGGGGGCCTACAATGAGCAGTTCTTC.

This clonotype was detected ten times or more. DNA for the CDR3: TGCGCCAGCAGCATCTTACAAGGGCGGGGACGGAGCACCGGGGAGCTGTTTTTT. Amino acid sequence: CASSILQGRGRSTGELFF. This chain joins TRBV4-1 and TRBJ2-2, with D possibly TRBD2 on 6 matching bases. V lost 5 bases, J lost 4 bases, and 23 bases lay in between. This CDR3 comprises 18 residues. CDR1 is MGHRA, CDR2 YSYEKL, per germline.

This clonotype occurred many times. The rearrangement joins TRBV7-2 to TRBJ1-2, with TRBD1 identical over 9 bases. The germline gives CDR1 SGHTA, CDR2 FQGNSA. The CDR3 runs 14 residues. After removal of 5 bases from V and 4 bases from J, the junction contained 5 bases not matched to a gene. The CDR3 bases are TGTGCCAGCAGCCACTCGACAGGGGGCTATGGCTACACCTTC. Translated, it gives CASSHSTGGYGYTF. Variable domain in full (rest from reference TRBV7-2 and TRBJ1-2): GAGVSQSPSNKVTEKGKDVELRCDPISGHTALYWYRQSLGQGLEFLIYFQGNSAPDKSGLPSDRFSAERTGGSVSTLTIQRTQQEDSAVYLCASSHSTGGYGYTFGSGTRLTVV.

By share, this clonotype ranks as medium-sized (0.01 to 0.1%). The chain combines TRBV4-2 with TRBJ1-4; D may be TRBD1 (5 bases). Trimming took off 0 bases at V and 3 bases at J, with 5 bases between the two ends. This CDR3 has 14 residues. Germline V gene data show CDR1 as LGHNA and CDR2 as YNFKEQ. Here the CDR3 reads CASSQETANEKLFF. As DNA, the CDR3 is TGTGCCAGCAGCCAAGAGACAGCTAATGAAAAACTGTTTTTT.

Details on this clonotype: A clone one base away is much larger, so this may be a read error. The chain employs TRBV28 and TRBJ2-7, with D perhaps matching TRBD1 (6 bases). CDR3 length: 14 residues. Trimming took 5 bases from V and 2 from J, leaving 13 bases between them. The germline gives CDR1 MDHEN, CDR2 SYDVKM. Written as DNA, the CDR3 is TGTGCCAGCAGTGGGGGCGGCAGCCCCTACGAGCAGTACGTC. Translated: CASSGGGSPYEQYV.

This clonotype was counted at least ten times. The chain joins TRBV20-1 to TRBJ2-3, with D perhaps matching TRBD2 (7 bases). Between the trimmed V and J ends, which lost 7 bases and 2 bases, there was a span of 16 bases. CDR1 and CDR2 from the germline V gene are DFQATT and SNEGSKA (reference sequence). The CDR3 length is 14 residues. Here the CDR3 DNA reads TGCAGTGTTAGTCGGGGGGCGACCACAGATACGCAGTATTTT. This codes for CSVSRGATTDTQYF.

There are many counts of this clonotype. The genes are TRBV20-1 and TRBJ2-1; D gene unclear. This CDR3 spans 11 amino acids. Germline V gene sequence: CDR1 DFQATT, CDR2 SNEGSKA (reference sequence). Trimming left V 2 bases short and J 4 bases short, with 3 bases between. The CDR3 coding sequence is TGCAGTGCTAGACAATACAATGAGCAGTTCTTC. Protein: CSARQYNEQFF.

This clonotype has a count of ten or more. The chain employs TRBV6-5 and TRBJ2-7; 8 nucleotides match TRBD2. Losses at the gene ends were 9 bases for V and 1 base for J; bases not matched to a gene: 11. The CDR3 runs to 15 residues. From germline, CDR1 is MNHEY and CDR2 SVGAGI. CDR3 amino acids: CASPWPRGRSYEQYV. CDR3 sequence (DNA): TGTGCCAGTCCCTGGCCTCGCGGGAGGTCCTACGAGCAGTACGTC.